The next 2 T cell receptor beta chains were all read from a single sample in a study of T cell repertoires in cytomegalovirus infection. TCRdb itself ran the reads through MiXCR, one entry per CDR3 protein. In the table there are 200,000 or so distinct CDR3 sequences, approximately 19% of which are singletons. The specimen sequenced was PBMCs. These receptors all stem from a human donor in good health (CMV status not recorded). Some clones in this sample may be carry-over from other donors' samples.

CDR3 DNA sequence: TGTGCCAGCAGCCCTGCCGGGACAGTAAACATTCAGTACTTC. This sequence encodes CASSPAGTVNIQYF. The chain recombines TRBV7-4 with TRBJ2-4; 7 positions agree with TRBD1. After removal of 5 bases from V and 6 bases from J, the junction contained 7 bases not matched to a gene. CDR1 is SGHVT, CDR2 SQSDAQ, per germline. The CDR3 totals 14 residues.

This clonotype was recorded many times. V usage is TRBV6-1 and J usage is TRBJ1-1; 9 nucleotides agree with TRBD1. The germline V gene encodes CDR1 MNHNS and CDR2 SASEGT. V shed 6 bases and J 4 bases; nucleotides not matched to a gene: 9. The CDR3 is 15 amino acids. CDR3 DNA: TGTGCCAGCAGCTCCGGGACAGGGCTTAGCACTGAAGCTTTCTTT. Translated, it gives CASSSGTGLSTEAFF.